These T cell receptor beta chains were read from a single sample in a study of blood T cell repertoires in COVID-19. Sequencing was performed with immunoSEQ multiplex PCR; in TCRdb, only in-frame clones are kept and a portion is missing. This sample has fewer than 85,000 clones, with around 81% found just once. Sequencing input: peripheral blood. Receptors originate from a human donor in a cohort sampled during active COVID-19. CDR3s include the opening cysteine and the closing phenylalanine or tryptophan. A D gene is named only where the DNA matches it firmly. For some rows the clone size is stated as once, few or many, or as a class when expanded; others skip it.

TRBJ2-7	TRBD2	-	TRBV5-1	14	TGCGCCAGCAGTACCGGGACTAGCAGCTACGAGCAGTACTTC	CASSTGTSSYEQYF
TRBJ1-2	-	-	TRBV29-1	14	TGCAGCGTTGGCTCCCAGGCTTCCCCCTATGGCTACACCTTC	CSVGSQASPYGYTF
TRBJ2-4	TRBD2	-	TRBV18	14	TGTGCCAGCTCACCAGCGGGGGGACAAAACATTCAGTACTTC	CASSPAGGQNIQYF
TRBJ2-1	TRBD2	-	TRBV6-5	16	TGTGCCAGCAGTTGGACTAGCGGGGGGCGATACAATGAGCAGTTCTTC	CASSWTSGGRYNEQFF
TRBJ2-1	-	-	TRBV28	12	TGTGCCAGCAGTTTATTGAGGAATGAGCAGTTCTTC	CASSLLRNEQFF
TRBJ2-5	TRBD2	-	TRBV24-1	14	TGTGCCACCACTAGCGGGGTGACAGGGGAGACCCAGTACTTC	CATTSGVTGETQYF
TRBJ1-2	TRBD1	-	TRBV10-3	14	TGTGCCATCAGTGAAAGACAGGGGAACTATGGCTACACCTTC	CAISERQGNYGYTF
TRBJ2-1	TRBD2	-	TRBV7-8	15	TGTGCCAGCAGCTCCTACCGGACTAGAGTCAATGAGCAGTTCTTC	CASSSYRTRVNEQFF
TRBJ2-2	TRBD1	-	TRBV5-4	15	TGTGCCAGCAGCTTGGGGGACAGGGAGGCCGGGGAGCTGTTTTTT	CASSLGDREAGELFF
TRBJ2-1	-	-	TRBV11-3	14	TGTGCCAGCAGCGCAGACTTCCCGCCCAATGAGCAGTTCTTC	CASSADFPPNEQFF
TRBJ2-7	-	-	TRBV6-5	12	TGTGCCAGCACCACTCTAGGCCACGAGCAGTACTTC	CASTTLGHEQYF
TRBJ2-2	TRBD2	few	TRBV10-2	14	TGCGCCAGCCACCGGGGGGGCGGCACCGGGGAGCTGTTTTTT	CASHRGGGTGELFF
TRBJ2-3	-	-	TRBV11-3	14	TGTGCCAGCAGCGAGGGCTCGAATACAGATACGCAGTATTTT	CASSEGSNTDTQYF
TRBJ2-2	TRBD2	-	TRBV5-1	15	TGCGCCAGCAAGGATCGGGGGGGCCGCACCGGGGAGCTGTTTTTT	CASKDRGGRTGELFF
TRBJ2-2	-	-	TRBV2	13	TGTGCCAGCAGTGCTCTAAACACCGGGGAGCTGTTTTTT	CASSALNTGELFF
TRBJ1-5	TRBD1	once	TRBV28	16	TGTGCCAGCAGCCCTCACAGGGGGCTAGGCAATCAGCCCCAGCATTTT	CASSPHRGLGNQPQHF
TRBJ2-4	-	-	TRBV3-1/TRBV3-2	15	TGTGCCAGCAGCCAGACAGCGAGGGCCAAAAACATTCAGTACTTC	CASSQTARAKNIQYF
TRBJ2-3	-	-	TRBV7-9	14	TGTGCCAGCAGCTTACCCGGTGAGGGTTCGGGGCAGTATTTT	CASSLPGEGSGQYF
TRBJ2-7	TRBD1	-	TRBV6-5	15	TGTGCCAGCAGTTACCGGACAGGGGGGGCCTACGAGCAGTACTTC	CASSYRTGGAYEQYF
TRBJ1-3	-	-	TRBV9	15	TGTGCCAGCAGCGTAGGGCTGAACTCTGGAAACACCATATATTTT	CASSVGLNSGNTIYF
TRBJ2-1	-	-	TRBV7-9	15	TGTGCCAGCAGCTTTTCCCGGGTTAGGGAGGATGAGCAGTTCTTC	CASSFSRVREDEQFF
TRBJ2-7	-	-	TRBV3-1/TRBV3-2	14	TGTGCCAGCAGCCAAGCCAGCTCAGGGAACGAGCAGTACTTC	CASSQASSGNEQYF
TRBJ2-3	TRBD1	-	TRBV18	14	TGTGCCAGCTCACCCGGACAGGGGACGAATACGCAGTATTTT	CASSPGQGTNTQYF
TRBJ1-4	-	few	TRBV28	17	TGTGCCAGCAGGACCTCCAGATGGGCTACAACTAATGAAAAACTGTTTTTT	CASRTSRWATTNEKLFF
TRBJ1-5	-	-	TRBV10-3	13	TGTGCCGCTCACTCCGGGGGGCAAAAGCCCCAGCATTTT	CAAHSGGQKPQHF
TRBJ2-2	-	-	TRBV14	14	TGTGCCAGCAGCCTTCTGGGGGGTGCCGGGGAGCTGTTTTTT	CASSLLGGAGELFF
TRBJ1-2	-	-	TRBV10-3	17	TGTGCCATCAGTGAGCCCCCAGGAGGCCGGTCTAACTATGGCTACACCTTC	CAISEPPGGRSNYGYTF
TRBJ2-7	TRBD2	-	TRBV5-1	14	TGCGCCAGCAGCTTGAGCGGGGGGGCCAACGAGCAGTACTTC	CASSLSGGANEQYF
TRBJ1-6	-	-	TRBV20-1	13	TGCAGTGCTAGTCGCCCGGGAGATTCACCCCTCCACTTT	CSASRPGDSPLHF
TRBJ1-5	-	-	TRBV5-1	13	TGCGCCAGCAGCTTGGACCCCGGGGGGCCCCAGCATTTT	CASSLDPGGPQHF
TRBJ1-1	TRBD1	-	TRBV6-5	14	TGTGCCAGCAGCCTGGACAGGGAGAACACTGAAGCTTTCTTT	CASSLDRENTEAFF
TRBJ2-3	-	-	TRBV5-1	15	TGCGCCAGCAGCTCGGAGTGGGGCGCAACAGATACGCAGTATTTT	CASSSEWGATDTQYF
TRBJ2-2	-	-	TRBV4-3	16	TGCGCCAGCAGCCAAGGACGACTGGCGAACACCGGGGAGCTGTTTTTT	CASSQGRLANTGELFF
TRBJ2-5	-	-	TRBV4-1	15	TGCGCCAGCAGCCAAGCCCCAGGAAGGCAAGAGACCCAGTACTTC	CASSQAPGRQETQYF
TRBJ1-2	TRBD1	-	TRBV4-1	18	TGCGCCAGCAGCCACAGGACCCCGGGACAGGGGGCGGGATATGGCTACACCTTC	CASSHRTPGQGAGYGYTF
TRBJ1-4	-	once	TRBV4-3	13	TGCGCCAGCAGCCAACTCCTAGATGAAAAACTGTTTTTT	CASSQLLDEKLFF
TRBJ2-3	-	-	TRBV4-1	15	TGCGCCAGCAGCCAAGCGGGGTTTAGCACAGATACGCAGTATTTT	CASSQAGFSTDTQYF